This T cell receptor (beta chain) derives from a study of T-cell memory formation after mild COVID-19. A word on this clonotype: Its antigen remains unidentified.

MiXCR, run by TCRdb on the 5' RACE reads, gives a single entry per CDR3 protein. The sample holds around 200,000 distinct CDR3 sequences; about 10% are singletons and the top ten take 3%. General study points: Later expanders leaned toward CD4+, whereas clones contracting from day 15 to 85 were balanced CD4/CD8.

The material sequenced was PBMCs or a T cell subset sorted from them (not recorded which). This sequence originates from a man between 18 and 29 years old who had mild COVID-19 (a few samples of this study predate the infection). Cell type and time point are not known.

The CDR3 nucleotides read TGTGCCAGCAGCCCAAGGGCAGACTATGGCTACACCTTC. Translating gives CASSPRADYGYTF. V and J are TRBV7-2 and TRBJ1-2; D is unclear. CDR1 is SGHTA and CDR2 is FQGNSA in the germline V gene. The CDR3 consists of 13 residues. Trimming took off 5 bases at V and 3 bases at J, with 10 bases between the two ends.